These 14 T cell receptor beta chains came from one sample sequenced in a study of blood T cell repertoires in COVID-19. The repertoire was sequenced with immunoSEQ multiplex PCR; TCRdb's copy has only in-frame clones and lacks some. This sample carries 150,000 to 200,000 clones, 80% to 85% of them seen once, and the ten largest clones take about a tenth. Sequenced input: peripheral blood. The receptor source for this set is a woman older than 75 with active or convalescent COVID-19.

The V gene is TRBV6-9, the J gene TRBJ2-1; no reliable D call. V lost 8 bases, J lost 3 bases, and 14 bases lay in between. The CDR3 spans 14 residues. CDR1 and CDR2 (germline): MNHGY, SVAAGI. For the CDR3, the DNA is TGTGCCAGCTGTGGGCAGAGTTTCTACAATGAGCAGTTCTTC. Translation: CASCGQSFYNEQFF.

This rearrangement joins TRBV5-4 to TRBJ1-6; 8 nucleotides align to TRBD1. Germline V gene sequence: CDR1 SGHNT, CDR2 YYREEE (reference sequence). This CDR3 region has 15 residues. With V trimmed by 4 bases and J by 6 bases, 6 bases remained unmatched. CDR3 sequence (DNA): TGTGCCAGCAGCATAGACAGGGGTCCTAATTCACCCCTCCACTTT. Translated, it gives CASSIDRGPNSPLHF.

The genes are TRBV7-2 and TRBJ2-2; TRBD2 agrees at 9 bases. After removal of 5 bases from V and 2 bases from J, the junction contained 6 bases not matched to a gene. The CDR3 has 16 residues. Looked up from germline, CDR1 is SGHTA and CDR2 is FQGNSA. The CDR3 protein is CASSPPGLANTGELFF. In DNA, the CDR3 is TGTGCCAGCAGCCCCCCGGGACTAGCTAACACCGGGGAGCTGTTTTTT.

V and J are TRBV24-1 and TRBJ2-2; TRBD1 might be the D (5 bases). Germline V gene sequence: CDR1 KGHDR, CDR2 SFDVKD. This CDR3 is built from 15 residues. With 9 bases removed from V and 0 bases from J, the gap between germline ends came to 13 bases. The CDR3: CATASAGTNTGELFF. CDR3 bases: TGTGCCACCGCCTCGGCAGGGACGAACACCGGGGAGCTGTTTTTT.

CDR3 loop: CASSYRGQVTYEQYF. CDR3 nucleotides: TGTGCCAGCAGTTACCGCGGACAGGTGACCTACGAGCAGTACTTC. The chain combines TRBV6-5 with TRBJ2-7, with 7 bases identical to TRBD1. Losses at the gene ends were 2 bases for V and 2 bases for J; bases not matched to a gene: 6. CDR3 length: 15 amino acids. Germline lookup yields CDR1 MNHEY and CDR2 SVGAGI.

The J gene is TRBJ2-7, the V gene TRBV9; possibly TRBD2 for D (5 bases). This CDR3 is 15 amino acids long. Trimming left V 4 bases short and J 4 bases short, with 18 bases between. From germline, CDR1 is SGDLS and CDR2 YYNGEE. The CDR3 loop reads CASSPGPGITYEQYF. In nucleotides, the CDR3 is TGTGCCAGCAGCCCTGGACCGGGGATTACATACGAGCAGTACTTC.

V is TRBV27 and J is TRBJ1-2, with 10 bases that match TRBD1. This CDR3 is built from 14 residues. From germline, CDR1 is MNHEY and CDR2 SMNVEV (reference sequence). V lost 4 bases to trimming and J lost 5 bases; unmatched junction nucleotides: 4. The chain's CDR3 is CASSSGQGDYGYTF. The DNA for the CDR3 is TGTGCCAGCAGTTCAGGACAGGGGGATTATGGCTACACCTTC.

The table lists this clone with a few counts. This chain joins TRBV12-2 and TRBJ2-5; the D segment call TRBD2 is taken from the table without a DNA check. TRBV12-2 is a documented pseudogene. This CDR3 has 20 residues. Here the CDR3 DNA reads TGTGCAAGTCGCTTCCCGAGACTAGCGGGGGGACCTACTGTACAAGAGACCCAGTACTTC. Its protein product is CASRFPRLAGGPTVQETQYF.

This clone appeared once. The chain combines TRBV25-1 with TRBJ1-1, with a weak D call TRBD1 (5 bases). The V and J ends lost 2 bases and 3 bases respectively, with 13 bases between them. The CDR3 is 15 amino acids. Germline V gene sequence: CDR1 MGHDK, CDR2 SYGVNS. CDR3 loop: CASSETGKTHTEAFF. For the CDR3, the DNA is TGTGCCAGCAGTGAAACAGGCAAAACTCACACTGAAGCTTTCTTT.

This chain uses TRBV19 with TRBJ1-6; D ambiguous. Deletions cut 6 bases from V and 3 bases from J, with 12 bases between. Per germline, CDR1 LNHDA and CDR2 SQIVND (reference sequence). The CDR3 loop spans 15 amino acids. DNA for the CDR3: TGTGCCAGTAGACCCCCCGGGAGCTATAATTCACCCCTCCACTTT. Translation: CASRPPGSYNSPLHF.

The rearrangement uses TRBV5-4 and TRBJ2-3; D is perhaps TRBD2 (5 bases). The V end was cut by 4 bases, the J end by 4 bases, with 13 bases between. Germline-derived CDR1 and CDR2 are SGHNT and YYREEE (reference sequence). CDR3 length equals 14 residues. CDR3 sequence (DNA): TGTGCCAGCAGCCCCGGGGTAGGTCCAGATACGCAGTATTTT. This sequence encodes CASSPGVGPDTQYF.

This chain links TRBV9 with TRBJ1-1; tentative D call: TRBD1 (5 bases). This CDR3 is 15 amino acids long. Trimming cost V 0 bases and J 0 bases, with 9 bases left between them. Germline values: CDR1 SGDLS, CDR2 YYNGEE. This CDR3 is CASSVEGHLNTEAFF. As DNA, the CDR3 is TGTGCCAGCAGCGTAGAAGGACACCTGAACACTGAAGCTTTCTTT.

This clone has just one count. The chain couples TRBV6-2 or TRBV6-3 to TRBJ2-5; TRBD1 is a possible D gene (6 bases). The V end was cut by 5 bases, the J end by 3 bases, with 10 bases between. Germline lookup yields CDR1 MNHEY and CDR2 SVGEGT. CDR3 length: 13 residues. The CDR3 DNA reads TGTGCCAGCAGTCGGCGACAGGAAGAGACCCAGTACTTC. It encodes CASSRRQEETQYF.

The count of this clone is one. J is TRBJ1-2 and V is TRBV7-3; D is uncertain. This CDR3 region has 16 residues. The V gene lost 6 bases and the J gene lost 0 bases, with 17 bases spanning the gap. Germline V lookup: CDR1 SGHTA, CDR2 FQGTGA. In nucleotides, the CDR3 is TGTGCCAGCAGTCCAAACGGGTCGCCCGCTAACTATGGCTACACCTTC. It codes for CASSPNGSPANYGYTF. The full variable domain, its missing parts supplied by reference TRBV7-3 and TRBJ1-2, is GAGVSQTPSNKVTEKGKYVELRCDPISGHTALYWYRQSLGQGPEFLIYFQGTGAADDSGLPNDRFFAVRPEGSVSTLKIQRTERGDSAVYLCASSPNGSPANYGYTFGSGTRLTVV.